This is a list of T cell receptor beta chains from one sample in a study of T cell responses to AZD1222 COVID-19 vaccine. Generated by immunoSEQ multiplex PCR, the TCRdb table keeps only in-frame clones and is missing some. The data show 95,000 to 150,000 clones, approximately 85% seen once. Sequenced material: peripheral blood, taken on day 0 of AZD1222 vaccination. The origin of the receptors is an adult in good health. CDR3s include the opening cysteine and the closing phenylalanine or tryptophan. D genes are given only for firm matches. Clone size, where shown, is once, few, many, or a class for clones that have expanded.

V gene: TRBV9; J gene: TRBJ1-2; clone size: .; D gene: .; CDR3 protein: CASSVASGRYNYGYTF; CDR3 DNA: TGTGCCAGCAGCGTAGCCTCGGGACGGTATAACTATGGCTACACCTTC
V gene: TRBV29-1; J gene: TRBJ2-7; clone size: .; D gene: TRBD2; CDR3 protein: CSVEEGGKSSYEQYF; CDR3 DNA: TGCAGCGTTGAAGAGGGAGGGAAAAGCTCCTACGAGCAGTACTTC
V gene: TRBV7-6; J gene: TRBJ2-5; clone size: .; D gene: .; CDR3 protein: CASSLQASRVETQYF; CDR3 DNA: TGTGCCAGCAGCTTACAGGCTAGCAGGGTGGAGACCCAGTACTTC
V gene: TRBV11-2; J gene: TRBJ1-2; clone size: .; D gene: .; CDR3 protein: CASTLGANPGYGYTF; CDR3 DNA: TGTGCCAGCACCCTCGGGGCCAACCCCGGGTATGGCTACACCTTC
V gene: TRBV19; J gene: TRBJ2-7; clone size: .; D gene: .; CDR3 protein: CASSLPGTSTYEQYF; CDR3 DNA: TGTGCCAGTAGTCTTCCCGGGACAAGTACCTACGAGCAGTACTTC
V gene: TRBV5-1; J gene: TRBJ2-2; clone size: .; D gene: TRBD1; CDR3 protein: CASRPGTENTGELFF; CDR3 DNA: TGCGCCAGCAGACCCGGGACAGAGAACACCGGGGAGCTGTTTTTT
V gene: TRBV23-1; J gene: TRBJ1-2; clone size: .; D gene: .; CDR3 protein: CASRNLGWDYGYTF; CDR3 DNA: TGCGCCAGCAGAAACCTCGGGTGGGACTATGGCTACACCTTC
V gene: TRBV19; J gene: TRBJ2-1; clone size: .; D gene: .; CDR3 protein: CASSGQGISEQFF; CDR3 DNA: TGTGCCAGTAGCGGCCAGGGGATTAGTGAGCAGTTCTTC
V gene: TRBV6-5; J gene: TRBJ1-2; clone size: once; D gene: .; CDR3 protein: CASSPGQKLGYGYTF; CDR3 DNA: TGTGCCAGCAGTCCCGGCCAAAAACTGGGCTATGGCTACACCTTC
V gene: TRBV25-1; J gene: TRBJ2-1; clone size: .; D gene: TRBD1; CDR3 protein: CAGGTGARDEQFF; CDR3 DNA: TGTGCCGGGGGGACAGGGGCTCGGGATGAGCAGTTCTTC
V gene: TRBV19; J gene: TRBJ2-2; clone size: once; D gene: TRBD2; CDR3 protein: CASSRPSGNTGELFF; CDR3 DNA: TGTGCCAGTAGTAGGCCTAGCGGTAACACCGGGGAGCTGTTTTTT
V gene: TRBV19; J gene: TRBJ1-2; clone size: .; D gene: .; CDR3 protein: CASSIGTFGYTF; CDR3 DNA: TGTGCCAGTAGTATCGGGACATTTGGCTACACCTTC
V gene: TRBV2; J gene: TRBJ2-5; clone size: .; D gene: .; CDR3 protein: CASREQGSGWAQYF; CDR3 DNA: TGTGCCAGCAGGGAACAGGGGAGCGGGTGGGCCCAGTACTTC
V gene: TRBV29-1; J gene: TRBJ1-6; clone size: .; D gene: TRBD1; CDR3 protein: CSVSGGEYSPLHF; CDR3 DNA: TGCAGCGTCTCAGGGGGTGAATATTCACCCCTCCACTTT
V gene: TRBV24-1; J gene: TRBJ1-1; clone size: .; D gene: .; CDR3 protein: CATSDRTMNTEAFF; CDR3 DNA: TGTGCCACCAGTGACCGCACCATGAACACTGAAGCTTTCTTT
V gene: TRBV4-3; J gene: TRBJ1-2; clone size: .; D gene: TRBD1; CDR3 protein: CASSQTRQGGYTF; CDR3 DNA: TGCGCCAGCAGCCAAACCCGACAGGGCGGCTACACCTTC
V gene: TRBV6-5; J gene: TRBJ1-2; clone size: .; D gene: .; CDR3 protein: CASSYSDRSNYGYTF; CDR3 DNA: TGTGCCAGCAGTTACTCGGACAGATCTAACTATGGCTACACCTTC
V gene: TRBV3-1/TRBV3-2; J gene: TRBJ2-3; clone size: .; D gene: TRBD2; CDR3 protein: CASSQDRGGDTDTQYF; CDR3 DNA: TGTGCCAGCAGCCAAGATCGGGGGGGAGACACAGATACGCAGTATTTT
V gene: TRBV7-9; J gene: TRBJ2-7; clone size: .; D gene: TRBD1; CDR3 protein: CATQGAHEQYF; CDR3 DNA: TGTGCCACGCAGGGGGCCCACGAGCAGTACTTC
V gene: TRBV12-3/TRBV12-4; J gene: TRBJ2-7; clone size: .; D gene: .; CDR3 protein: CASRETGYYEQYF; CDR3 DNA: TGTGCCAGCAGGGAAACAGGGTACTACGAGCAGTACTTC
V gene: TRBV5-4; J gene: TRBJ2-2; clone size: once; D gene: .; CDR3 protein: CASSLGVTGELFF; CDR3 DNA: TGTGCCAGCAGCTTGGGGGTTACCGGGGAGCTGTTTTTT
V gene: TRBV7-3; J gene: TRBJ2-3; clone size: .; D gene: .; CDR3 protein: CASSEGADTQYF; CDR3 DNA: TGTGCCAGCAGCGAGGGAGCAGATACGCAGTATTTT
V gene: TRBV5-4; J gene: TRBJ1-2; clone size: .; D gene: TRBD1; CDR3 protein: CASTLRGDRRSYGYTF; CDR3 DNA: TGTGCCAGCACCCTGCGTGGGGACAGGAGAAGCTATGGCTACACCTTC
V gene: TRBV12-3/TRBV12-4; J gene: TRBJ1-6; clone size: few; D gene: .; CDR3 protein: CASSPRQASPLHF; CDR3 DNA: TGTGCCAGCAGTCCCCGACAGGCTTCACCCCTCCACTTT
V gene: TRBV27; J gene: TRBJ2-1; clone size: many; D gene: .; CDR3 protein: CASSPPSIGFWNEQFF; CDR3 DNA: TGTGCCAGCAGCCCCCCCTCCATTGGGTTTTGGAATGAGCAGTTCTTC
V gene: TRBV11-3; J gene: TRBJ2-5; clone size: once; D gene: .; CDR3 protein: CASSTRGGLQETQYF; CDR3 DNA: TGTGCCAGCAGCACCCGGGGAGGACTCCAAGAGACCCAGTACTTC
V gene: TRBV5-1; J gene: TRBJ2-7; clone size: many; D gene: .; CDR3 protein: CASSLGGLKTSYEQYF; CDR3 DNA: TGCGCCAGCAGCTTGGGGGGACTCAAGACTTCCTACGAGCAGTACTTC
V gene: TRBV7-9; J gene: TRBJ2-1; clone size: .; D gene: TRBD2; CDR3 protein: CASSLAPSGGVHEQFF; CDR3 DNA: TGTGCCAGCAGCTTAGCGCCTAGCGGGGGAGTCCATGAGCAGTTCTTC
V gene: TRBV5-5; J gene: TRBJ1-5; clone size: .; D gene: .; CDR3 protein: CASSSGGAGQPQHF; CDR3 DNA: TGTGCCAGCAGCTCGGGGGGCGCAGGGCAGCCCCAGCATTTT
V gene: TRBV27; J gene: TRBJ1-5; clone size: .; D gene: .; CDR3 protein: CASSRFRGTDQPQHF; CDR3 DNA: TGTGCCAGCAGTCGGTTCAGAGGGACCGATCAGCCCCAGCATTTT
V gene: TRBV19; J gene: TRBJ1-5; clone size: .; D gene: .; CDR3 protein: CASNRDTNQPQHF; CDR3 DNA: TGTGCCAGTAACCGGGACACAAATCAGCCCCAGCATTTT
V gene: TRBV7-8; J gene: TRBJ1-4; clone size: .; D gene: .; CDR3 protein: CASSRGSQGPLRGEKLFF; CDR3 DNA: TGTGCCAGCAGCCGAGGGTCCCAGGGGCCCCTTAGGGGTGAAAAACTGTTTTTT
V gene: TRBV6-1; J gene: TRBJ2-7; clone size: .; D gene: TRBD2; CDR3 protein: CASSVRPGLAGRYEQYF; CDR3 DNA: TGTGCCAGCAGTGTACGACCGGGACTAGCGGGAAGATACGAGCAGTACTTC
V gene: TRBV30; J gene: TRBJ2-2; clone size: .; D gene: .; CDR3 protein: CAWSVEHMNTGELFF; CDR3 DNA: TGTGCCTGGAGTGTTGAACATATGAACACCGGGGAGCTGTTTTTT
V gene: TRBV6-1; J gene: TRBJ1-1; clone size: .; D gene: .; CDR3 protein: CASSAGRVNQNTEAFF; CDR3 DNA: TGTGCCAGCAGTGCAGGGAGGGTGAATCAGAACACTGAAGCTTTCTTT
V gene: TRBV14; J gene: TRBJ1-1; clone size: .; D gene: .; CDR3 protein: CASSQGPGLNTEAFF; CDR3 DNA: TGTGCCAGCAGCCAAGGGCCGGGGCTGAACACTGAAGCTTTCTTT
V gene: TRBV24-1; J gene: TRBJ1-5; clone size: .; D gene: .; CDR3 protein: CATSDLPGQPQHF; CDR3 DNA: TGTGCCACCAGTGATTTACCAGGGCAGCCCCAGCATTTT
V gene: TRBV2; J gene: TRBJ2-5; clone size: .; D gene: .; CDR3 protein: CASSEVRGTETQYF; CDR3 DNA: TGTGCCAGCAGTGAGGTCCGGGGTACGGAGACCCAGTACTTC
V gene: TRBV7-9; J gene: TRBJ1-6; clone size: .; D gene: TRBD1; CDR3 protein: CASSSAPGQGNNSPLHF; CDR3 DNA: TGTGCCAGCAGCTCGGCCCCTGGACAGGGAAATAATTCACCCCTCCACTTT
V gene: TRBV24-1; J gene: TRBJ2-1; clone size: few; D gene: TRBD1; CDR3 protein: CATSLRTGTYNEQFF; CDR3 DNA: TGTGCCACCAGCCTAAGGACAGGGACCTACAATGAGCAGTTCTTC
V gene: TRBV18; J gene: TRBJ1-2; clone size: .; D gene: .; CDR3 protein: CASSPTVYYGYTF; CDR3 DNA: TGTGCCAGCTCCCCCACGGTGTACTATGGCTACACCTTC
V gene: TRBV7-2; J gene: TRBJ2-1; clone size: .; D gene: TRBD1; CDR3 protein: CASSLVTGGRHNEQFF; CDR3 DNA: TGTGCCAGCAGCTTAGTTACAGGGGGCCGGCACAATGAGCAGTTCTTC
V gene: TRBV28; J gene: TRBJ1-5; clone size: .; D gene: .; CDR3 protein: CASNERRQPQHF; CDR3 DNA: TGTGCCAGCAATGAACGAAGGCAGCCCCAGCATTTT
V gene: TRBV15; J gene: TRBJ2-5; clone size: .; D gene: .; CDR3 protein: CATSRGGLRQETQYF; CDR3 DNA: TGTGCCACCAGCAGAGGGGGACTCCGCCAAGAGACCCAGTACTTC
V gene: TRBV4-2; J gene: TRBJ2-3; clone size: .; D gene: TRBD2; CDR3 protein: CASSPSRGGGGTDTQYF; CDR3 DNA: TGTGCCAGCAGCCCCTCTCGCGGGGGTGGTGGGACAGATACGCAGTATTTT
V gene: TRBV28; J gene: TRBJ2-7; clone size: .; D gene: TRBD1; CDR3 protein: CASSTRGPYEQYF; CDR3 DNA: TGTGCCAGCAGTACCAGGGGGCCCTACGAGCAGTACTTC
V gene: TRBV27; J gene: TRBJ1-5; clone size: .; D gene: TRBD1; CDR3 protein: CASSDRGWPQHF; CDR3 DNA: TGTGCCAGCAGCGACAGGGGCTGGCCCCAGCATTTT
V gene: TRBV5-1; J gene: TRBJ2-1; clone size: .; D gene: .; CDR3 protein: CASSFDPSGEQFF; CDR3 DNA: TGCGCCAGCAGCTTCGACCCCTCTGGGGAGCAGTTCTTC
V gene: TRBV4-2; J gene: TRBJ2-4; clone size: .; D gene: TRBD1; CDR3 protein: CASSPSQGTSNIQYF; CDR3 DNA: TGTGCCAGCAGCCCGTCACAGGGGACATCAAACATTCAGTACTTC
V gene: TRBV19; J gene: TRBJ1-5; clone size: .; D gene: TRBD1; CDR3 protein: CASRGTGWGNQPQHF; CDR3 DNA: TGTGCCAGCAGGGGGACGGGCTGGGGCAATCAGCCCCAGCATTTT
V gene: TRBV12-3/TRBV12-4; J gene: TRBJ1-2; clone size: .; D gene: .; CDR3 protein: CASSYRANYGYTF; CDR3 DNA: TGTGCCAGCAGTTACAGGGCTAACTATGGCTACACCTTC
V gene: TRBV6-1; J gene: TRBJ2-7; clone size: .; D gene: .; CDR3 protein: CASSESPAVAYEQYF; CDR3 DNA: TGTGCCAGCAGTGAGAGTCCCGCCGTCGCCTACGAGCAGTACTTC
V gene: TRBV28; J gene: TRBJ2-7; clone size: once; D gene: .; CDR3 protein: CASSFPGLGTYEQYF; CDR3 DNA: TGTGCCAGCAGTTTTCCAGGGTTAGGAACCTACGAGCAGTACTTC
V gene: TRBV28; J gene: TRBJ2-1; clone size: .; D gene: .; CDR3 protein: CASSPHIKGRDEQFF; CDR3 DNA: TGTGCCAGCAGTCCTCACATAAAGGGAAGGGATGAGCAGTTCTTC
V gene: TRBV6-5; J gene: TRBJ1-2; clone size: .; D gene: TRBD1; CDR3 protein: CASSYMTGNYGYTF; CDR3 DNA: TGTGCCAGCAGTTACATGACAGGGAACTATGGCTACACCTTC
V gene: TRBV7-8; J gene: TRBJ1-1; clone size: .; D gene: .; CDR3 protein: CASSLDNTEAFF; CDR3 DNA: TGTGCCAGCAGCTTAGATAACACTGAAGCTTTCTTT
V gene: TRBV7-8; J gene: TRBJ1-6; clone size: .; D gene: .; CDR3 protein: CASSLALETPLHF; CDR3 DNA: TGTGCCAGCAGCTTAGCCCTGGAAACACCCCTCCACTTT
V gene: TRBV28; J gene: TRBJ2-1; clone size: once; D gene: TRBD1; CDR3 protein: CASSSTDPSGTGLFGSYNEQFF; CDR3 DNA: TGTGCCAGCAGTTCTACCGATCCTTCCGGGACAGGGTTGTTCGGTTCCTACAATGAGCAGTTCTTC
V gene: TRBV29-1; J gene: TRBJ1-3; clone size: .; D gene: .; CDR3 protein: CSARRGLDTIYF; CDR3 DNA: TGCAGCGCACGGCGGGGGCTGGACACCATATATTTT
V gene: TRBV18; J gene: TRBJ2-2; clone size: .; D gene: .; CDR3 protein: CASSLRSGELFF; CDR3 DNA: TGTGCCAGCTCGCTCAGATCCGGGGAGCTGTTTTTT